The rows below give T cell receptor beta chains drawn from one sample of a study of cytomegalovirus exposure and HLA in healthy donors. Sequenced by immunoSEQ multiplex PCR; TCRdb stores in-frame clones only, minus some. There are approximately 100,000 clones in the sample; 77% occur only once, and 10% to 11% lies in the top ten. The sequenced material came from PBMCs. These receptors all come from a man aged 35 to 55 in good health and CMV-seropositive. CDR3s include the opening cysteine and the closing phenylalanine or tryptophan. Each record gives: D gene, J gene, V gene, clone size, CDR3 protein, CDR3 DNA. D genes are given only for firm matches. Clone size appears in some rows only: once, few, many, or a class for an expanded clone.

d_call: .; j_call: TRBJ2-7; v_call: TRBV29-1; clone_size: few; cdr3_aa: CSVSTSFRSYEQYF; cdr3_nt: TGCAGCGTCTCAACTAGTTTTCGGTCCTACGAGCAGTACTTC
d_call: .; j_call: TRBJ1-2; v_call: TRBV5-8; clone_size: .; cdr3_aa: CASSLAETGILNYGYTF; cdr3_nt: TGTGCCAGCAGCTTGGCTGAAACCGGGATTCTCAACTATGGCTACACCTTC
d_call: TRBD1; j_call: TRBJ2-1; v_call: TRBV7-9; clone_size: .; cdr3_aa: CASSSSWGTGGNNEQFF; cdr3_nt: TGTGCCAGCAGCTCCTCCTGGGGGACAGGGGGCAACAATGAGCAGTTCTTC
d_call: .; j_call: TRBJ2-7; v_call: TRBV21-1; clone_size: .; cdr3_aa: CAQAITGVNEQYF; cdr3_nt: TGTGCACAAGCAATTACAGGGGTTAACGAGCAGTACTTC
d_call: .; j_call: TRBJ2-6; v_call: TRBV27; clone_size: .; cdr3_aa: CASSTNLGGAFSGANVLTF; cdr3_nt: TGTGCCAGCAGCACAAACCTGGGGGGGGCTTTCTCTGGGGCCAACGTCCTGACTTTC
d_call: .; j_call: TRBJ2-2; v_call: TRBV21-1; clone_size: .; cdr3_aa: CASSRQVTGELFF; cdr3_nt: TGTGCCAGCAGCAGACAGGTCACCGGGGAGCTGTTTTTT
d_call: .; j_call: TRBJ2-1; v_call: TRBV5-1; clone_size: .; cdr3_aa: CASSGGGQDNEQFF; cdr3_nt: TGCGCCAGCAGCGGGGGGGGGCAGGACAATGAGCAGTTCTTC
d_call: TRBD1; j_call: TRBJ1-1; v_call: TRBV4-2; clone_size: once; cdr3_aa: CASSGGQGLSWLANTEAFF; cdr3_nt: TGTGCCAGCAGCGGGGGACAGGGGTTATCCTGGTTGGCAAACACTGAAGCTTTCTTT
d_call: TRBD1; j_call: TRBJ2-5; v_call: TRBV7-9; clone_size: once; cdr3_aa: CASSYGTGGGQETQYF; cdr3_nt: TGTGCCAGCAGCTACGGGACAGGGGGTGGGCAAGAGACCCAGTACTTC
d_call: .; j_call: TRBJ1-5; v_call: TRBV13; clone_size: few; cdr3_aa: CASSQGQNQPQHF; cdr3_nt: TGTGCCAGCAGCCAGGGACAAAATCAGCCCCAGCATTTT
d_call: TRBD1; j_call: TRBJ2-2; v_call: TRBV7-3; clone_size: .; cdr3_aa: CASSLAGDSNTGELFF; cdr3_nt: TGTGCCAGCAGCTTAGCAGGGGACAGTAACACCGGGGAGCTGTTTTTT